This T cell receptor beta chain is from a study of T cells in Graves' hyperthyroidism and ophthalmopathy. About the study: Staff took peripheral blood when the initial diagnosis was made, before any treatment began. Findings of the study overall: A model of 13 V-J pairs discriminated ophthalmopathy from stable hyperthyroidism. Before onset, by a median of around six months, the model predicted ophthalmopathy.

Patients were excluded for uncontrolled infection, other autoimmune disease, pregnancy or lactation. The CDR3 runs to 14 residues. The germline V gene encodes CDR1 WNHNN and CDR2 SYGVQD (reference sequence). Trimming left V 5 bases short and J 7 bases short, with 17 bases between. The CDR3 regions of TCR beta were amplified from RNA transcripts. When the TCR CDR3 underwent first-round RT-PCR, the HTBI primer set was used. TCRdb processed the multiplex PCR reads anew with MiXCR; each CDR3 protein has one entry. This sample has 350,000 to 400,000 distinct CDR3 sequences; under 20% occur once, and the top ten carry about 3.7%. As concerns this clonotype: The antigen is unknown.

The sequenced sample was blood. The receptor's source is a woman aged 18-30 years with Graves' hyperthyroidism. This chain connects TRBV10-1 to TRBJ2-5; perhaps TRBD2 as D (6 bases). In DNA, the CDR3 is TGCGCCAGCAGTCCCGGGTCGCGGGAAGGGACCCAGTACTTC. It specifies CASSPGSREGTQYF.